This section outlines one TCR beta chain sequence together with its context. Some clones are missing from TCRdb's copy, which holds only in-frame ones; the method was immunoSEQ multiplex PCR. The listing records about 210,000 clones. The V gene's germline CDR1 is MNHNY and CDR2 SVGAGI (reference sequence). The CDR3 contains 16 residues. V lost 0 bases and J lost 6; bases outside the gene matches: 3. These data come from a study of control samples from healthy donors and cancer patients. The chain has TRBV6-6 and TRBJ1-6, with 9 nucleotides matching TRBD1. This clonotype was obtained from a woman in her twenties or thirties in good health. The sequencing input was blood. The CDR3 DNA sequence: TGTGCCAGCAGTTACTCCGGGACAGGGATTAATTCACCCCTCCACTTT. It specifies CASSYSGTGINSPLHF.